The 17 T cell receptor beta chains below all came from one sample that was sequenced in a study of Ad26.COV2.S vaccination and SARS-CoV-2 variants (dated by TCRdb to about 2021). The sample's treatment or condition label, in plain terms: about 20 received Ad26.COV2.S at low or high dose, single or two shots; roughly five received placebo; per-sample allocation not given. Repertoires of vaccine and placebo recipients were sequenced from samples taken on day 63 after the first injection. Libraries were prepared through the immunoSEQ multiplex PCR assay. The immuneACCESS repertoire file appears here via TCRdb, limited to in-frame rearrangements. These files lack a portion of the clones; in checked studies, under half of the deficit traces to unresolved V genes, and the cause of the others is not known. This sample gives about 350,000 clones in total; roughly 81% of them show up just once. The ten top clones hold about 3.3% of the sample.

The input for sequencing was peripheral blood, taken in a trial of Ad26.COV2.S vaccine versus placebo. These receptor sequences come from a person between 18 and 65 years old who received the Ad26.COV2.S COVID-19 vaccine or a placebo.

The V and J genes are TRBV19 and TRBJ2-1; the D gene is possibly TRBD1 (6 bases). V was clipped by 5 bases and J by 4 bases, with 12 bases between them. Germline loops: CDR1 LNHDA, CDR2 SQIVND (reference sequence). The CDR3 is made up of 14 amino acids. CDR3 region: CASSSGQRYNEQFF. Here the CDR3 DNA reads TGTGCCAGTAGTTCCGGACAGAGATACAATGAGCAGTTCTTC.

The rearrangement links TRBV14 to TRBJ2-3; TRBD2 aligns across 11 bases. The CDR3 consists of 18 residues. J gave up 2 bases and V 0 bases, and 7 bases lay outside the gene matches. Germline V gene sequence: CDR1 SGHDN, CDR2 FVKESK. The CDR3 coding sequence is TGTGCCAGCAGCCAAGACTCGGGACTAGCGGTCATCACAGATACGCAGTATTTT. The encoded protein is CASSQDSGLAVITDTQYF.

The V and J genes are TRBV14 and TRBJ2-5, with 8 bases lining up with TRBD1. Germline CDR1 reads SGHDN; CDR2 reads FVKESK. The CDR3 covers 14 residues. V was clipped by 3 bases and J by 7 bases; unmatched bases: 7. CDR3 protein: CASSQTGAPWTQYF. The CDR3 bases are TGTGCCAGCAGCCAGACAGGGGCCCCGTGGACCCAGTACTTC.

The CDR3 DNA follows: TGTGCCAGCTCACCACCGTGGCCGAGCACAGATACGCAGTATTTT. This gives the protein CASSPPWPSTDTQYF. The genes are TRBV18 and TRBJ2-3; D gene ambiguous. CDR1 and CDR2 from the germline V gene are KGHSH and LQKENI. CDR3 length: 15 residues. The V end was cut by 0 bases, the J end by 0 bases, with 7 bases between.

Comments on this clone: Given a much more abundant clone one base away, this may be a read error. J is TRBJ1-1 and V is TRBV7-2, with a possible D match to TRBD1 (6 bases). Germline V gene sequence: CDR1 SGHTA, CDR2 FQGNSA. The length of the CDR3 is 14 residues. The CDR3 reads CAGSLARGNTEAFF. The CDR3 bases are TGTGCCGGCAGCTTAGCCAGGGGGAACACTGAAGCTTTCTTT.

The chain couples TRBV7-2 to TRBJ2-3; tentative D call: TRBD2 (6 bases). The V end was cut by 1 base, the J end by 7 bases, with 21 bases between. The CDR3 covers 17 residues. CDR1 is SGHTA and CDR2 is FQGNSA in the germline V gene. In nucleotides, the CDR3 is TGTGCCAGCAGCTTAGGGTTCGGAGGGGACTCCAGTCATACGCAGTATTTT. Residues: CASSLGFGGDSSHTQYF. The full variable domain, in which reference TRBV7-2 and TRBJ2-3 provide the parts outside the CDR3, is GAGVSQSPSNKVTEKGKDVELRCDPISGHTALYWYRQSLGQGLEFLIYFQGNSAPDKSGLPSDRFSAERTGGSVSTLTIQRTQQEDSAVYLCASSLGFGGDSSHTQYFGPGTRLTVL.

The V call is TRBV10-3, the J call TRBJ2-2; no definite D call. The germline CDR1 and CDR2 sequences are ENHRY and SYGVKD. The CDR3 spans 13 residues. The V end was cut by 10 bases, the J end by 4 bases, with 13 bases between. In DNA, the CDR3 is TGTGCCACCCAACTCCCGGCCACCGGGGAGCTGTTTTTT. Its translation: CATQLPATGELFF.

DNA for the CDR3: TGTGCTAGTGCCCTAAGGCTAGCGGGTACCTACAATGAGCAGTTCTTC. Encoded protein: CASALRLAGTYNEQFF. V usage is TRBV12-5 and J usage is TRBJ2-1; 8 bases match TRBD2. Germline V gene sequence: CDR1 LGHNT, CDR2 FRNRAP. The V and J ends lost 7 bases and 2 bases, in that order; junction bases with no gene match: 10. The length of the CDR3 is 16 residues.

The sample holds one count of this clone. The chain couples TRBV27 to TRBJ2-3; tentative D call: TRBD2 (6 bases). Germline CDR1 reads MNHEY; CDR2 reads SMNVEV (reference sequence). Trimming took off 3 bases at V and 4 bases at J, with 14 bases between the two ends. This CDR3 is 15 amino acids long. The CDR3 reads CASSLGGARADTQYF. The CDR3 nucleotides read TGTGCCAGCAGTTTGGGGGGAGCTCGCGCAGATACGCAGTATTTT.

This clone has just one count. The gene calls are TRBV11-2 and TRBJ2-7, with D possibly matching TRBD1 (5 bases). Trimming left V 0 bases short and J 3 bases short, with 12 bases between. From germline, CDR1 is SGHAT and CDR2 FQNNGV. CDR3 size: 15 residues. The CDR3: CASSLDFDSLYEQYF. The CDR3 coding sequence is TGTGCCAGCAGCTTAGATTTCGACAGCCTCTACGAGCAGTACTTC. Filled out from reference TRBV11-2 and TRBJ2-7, the complete variable domain reads EAGVAQSPRYKIIEKRQSVAFWCNPISGHATLYWYQQILGQGPKLLIQFQNNGVVDDSQLPKDRFSAERLKGVDSTLKIQPAKLEDSAVYLCASSLDFDSLYEQYFGPGTRLTVT.

The gene calls are TRBV6-2 or TRBV6-3 and TRBJ1-2, with a tentative D call TRBD1 (6 bases). Trimming removed 4 bases at V and 4 bases at J, with 10 bases between. The CDR3 consists of 13 residues. Per the germline V gene, CDR1 is MNHEY and CDR2 is SVGEGT. CDR3: CASSSRQAYGYTF. CDR3 in DNA: TGTGCCAGCAGTTCACGACAGGCCTATGGCTACACCTTC.

The rearrangement uses TRBV19 and TRBJ2-5; D is unclear. The ends were cut back, 3 bases at V and 1 base at J, with 6 bases in the middle. The CDR3 loop spans 13 amino acids. Germline CDR1 LNHDA, CDR2 SQIVND (reference sequence). Here the CDR3 DNA reads TGTGCCAGTAGTATGGCAGTCCAAGAGACCCAGTACTTC. This translates into CASSMAVQETQYF.

This chain links TRBV28 with TRBJ1-3; D uncertain. V lost 4 bases, J lost 0 bases, and 13 bases lay in between. The CDR3 is 16 residues long. Germline V gene sequence: CDR1 MDHEN, CDR2 SYDVKM. In DNA, the CDR3 is TGTGCCAGCAGTTCCCATGGCCGGAGCTCTGGAAACACCATATATTTT. Translated, it gives CASSSHGRSSGNTIYF.

V and J are TRBV10-3 and TRBJ2-1; 7 bases map to TRBD1. The trim removed 6 bases at V and 1 base at J, leaving 6 bases unmatched. Germline CDR1 ENHRY, CDR2 SYGVKD. The CDR3 sequence is 15 residues long. The CDR3 spells CAISSGQMSYNEQFF. The DNA of the CDR3 is TGTGCCATCAGCTCGGGACAGATGTCCTACAATGAGCAGTTCTTC.

The V and J genes are TRBV2 and TRBJ1-1; D is uncertain. The ends were cut back, 5 bases at V and 4 bases at J, with 11 bases in the middle. Germline CDR1 SNHLY, CDR2 FYNNEI. The CDR3 consists of 13 residues. DNA of the CDR3: TGTGCCAGCAGTATAAAAGGAGCCACTGAAGCTTTCTTT. This codes for CASSIKGATEAFF. Combining the CDR3 with reference TRBV2 and TRBJ1-1 gives the whole variable domain EPEVTQTPSHQVTQMGQEVILRCVPISNHLYFYWYRQILGQKVEFLVSFYNNEISEKSEIFDDQFSVERPDGSNFTLKIRSTKLEDSAMYFCASSIKGATEAFFGQGTRLTVV.

V usage is TRBV10-3 and J usage is TRBJ1-4; no definite D call. The CDR3 sequence is 16 residues long. Germline CDR1 reads ENHRY; CDR2 reads SYGVKD. V was clipped by 6 bases and J by 0 bases, with 14 bases between them. In nucleotides, the CDR3 is TGTGCCATCAGCCCTACGGACCTTTCAACTAATGAAAAACTGTTTTTT. Translated: CAISPTDLSTNEKLFF.

The chain recombines TRBV19 with TRBJ1-4; perhaps TRBD1 as D (5 bases). The V gene lost 5 bases and the J gene lost 3 bases, with 16 bases spanning the gap. The CDR3 runs 16 residues. From germline, CDR1 is LNHDA and CDR2 SQIVND (reference sequence). The CDR3 protein is CASSLGVRGANEKLFF. CDR3 DNA sequence: TGTGCCAGTAGTCTCGGGGTAAGGGGCGCTAATGAAAAACTGTTTTTT.